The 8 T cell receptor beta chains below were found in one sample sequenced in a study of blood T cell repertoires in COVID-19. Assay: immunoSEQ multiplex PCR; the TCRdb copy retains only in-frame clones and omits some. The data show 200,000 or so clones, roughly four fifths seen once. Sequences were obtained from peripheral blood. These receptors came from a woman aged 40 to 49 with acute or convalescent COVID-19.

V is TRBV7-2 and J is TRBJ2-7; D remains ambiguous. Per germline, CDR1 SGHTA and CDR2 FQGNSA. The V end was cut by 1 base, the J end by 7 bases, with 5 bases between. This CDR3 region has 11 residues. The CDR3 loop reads CASSLVEEQYF. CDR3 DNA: TGTGCCAGCAGCTTAGTAGAGGAGCAGTACTTC.

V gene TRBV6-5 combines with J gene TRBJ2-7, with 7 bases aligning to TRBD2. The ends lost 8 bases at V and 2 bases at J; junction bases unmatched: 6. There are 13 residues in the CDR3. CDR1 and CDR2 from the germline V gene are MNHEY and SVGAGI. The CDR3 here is CASGGGRTYEQYF. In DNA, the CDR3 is TGTGCCAGCGGCGGGGGAAGGACCTACGAGCAGTACTTC.

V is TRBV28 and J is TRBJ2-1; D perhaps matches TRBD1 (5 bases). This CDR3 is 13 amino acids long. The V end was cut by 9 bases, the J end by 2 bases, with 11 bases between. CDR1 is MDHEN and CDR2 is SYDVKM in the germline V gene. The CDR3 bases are TGTGCCAGTGTAGCCAGGGCCTACAATGAGCAGTTCTTC. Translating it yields CASVARAYNEQFF. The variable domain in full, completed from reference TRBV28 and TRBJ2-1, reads DVKVTQSSRYLVKRTGEKVFLECVQDMDHENMFWYRQDPGLGLRLIYFSYDVKMKEKGDIPEGYSVSREKKERFSLILESASTNQTSMYLCASVARAYNEQFFGPGTRLTVL.

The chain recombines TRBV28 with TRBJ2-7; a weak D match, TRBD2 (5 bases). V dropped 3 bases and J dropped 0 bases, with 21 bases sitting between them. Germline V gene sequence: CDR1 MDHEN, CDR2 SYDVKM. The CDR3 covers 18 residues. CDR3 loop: CASSLLDRRAFSSYEQYF. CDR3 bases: TGTGCCAGCAGTTTGTTGGACCGGCGGGCCTTCTCCTCCTACGAGCAGTACTTC.

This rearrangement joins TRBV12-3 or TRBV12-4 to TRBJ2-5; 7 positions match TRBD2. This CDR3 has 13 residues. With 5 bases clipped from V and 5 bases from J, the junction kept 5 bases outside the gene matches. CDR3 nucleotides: TGTGCCAGCAGTGGGGAGGGTCTCGAGACCCAGTACTTC. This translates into CASSGEGLETQYF.

In DNA form, the CDR3 reads TGTGCCATCAGTGAGTCGGCCGGGTACGAGCAGTACTTC. Translated, it gives CAISESAGYEQYF. The J gene is TRBJ2-7, the V gene TRBV10-3; D ambiguous. Germline CDR1 ENHRY, CDR2 SYGVKD. V lost 0 bases and J 4 bases, leaving 7 bases between the germline ends. This CDR3 comprises 13 residues.

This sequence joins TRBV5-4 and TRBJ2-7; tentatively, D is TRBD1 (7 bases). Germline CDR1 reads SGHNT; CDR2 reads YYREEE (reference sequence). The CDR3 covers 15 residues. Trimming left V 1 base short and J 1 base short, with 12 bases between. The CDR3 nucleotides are TGTGCCAGCAGCTTGTCCGGGGGACAGTCCTACGAGCAGTACTTC. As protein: CASSLSGGQSYEQYF.

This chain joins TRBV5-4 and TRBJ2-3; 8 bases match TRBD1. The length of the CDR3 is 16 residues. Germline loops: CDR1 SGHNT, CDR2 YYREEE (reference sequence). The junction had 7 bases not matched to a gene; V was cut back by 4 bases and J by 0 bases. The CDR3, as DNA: TGTGCCAGCAGCCGGACGACAGGGGTAAGCACAGATACGCAGTATTTT. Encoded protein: CASSRTTGVSTDTQYF.